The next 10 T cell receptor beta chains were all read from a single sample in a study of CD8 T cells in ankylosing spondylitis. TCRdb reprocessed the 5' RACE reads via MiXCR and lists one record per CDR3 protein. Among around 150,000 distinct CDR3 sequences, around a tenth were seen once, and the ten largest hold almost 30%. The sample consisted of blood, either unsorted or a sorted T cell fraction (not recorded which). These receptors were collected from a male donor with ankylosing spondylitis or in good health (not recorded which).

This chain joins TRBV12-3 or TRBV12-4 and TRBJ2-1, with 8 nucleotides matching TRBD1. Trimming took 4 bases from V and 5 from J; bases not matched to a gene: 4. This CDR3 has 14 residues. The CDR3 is CASSSLGQDNEQFF. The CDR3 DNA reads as TGTGCCAGCAGTTCCCTGGGACAGGACAATGAGCAGTTCTTC.

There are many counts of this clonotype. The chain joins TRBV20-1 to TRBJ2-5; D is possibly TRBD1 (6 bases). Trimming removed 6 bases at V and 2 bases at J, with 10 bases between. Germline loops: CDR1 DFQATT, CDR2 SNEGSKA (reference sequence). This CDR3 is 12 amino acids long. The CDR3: CSALQGQETQYF. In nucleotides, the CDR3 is TGCAGTGCCCTTCAGGGGCAAGAGACCCAGTACTTC.

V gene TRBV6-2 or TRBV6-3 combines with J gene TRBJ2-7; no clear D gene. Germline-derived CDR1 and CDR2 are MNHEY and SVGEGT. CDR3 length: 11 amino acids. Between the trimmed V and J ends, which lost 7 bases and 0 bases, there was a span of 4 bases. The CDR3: CASTSSYEQYF. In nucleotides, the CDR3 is TGTGCCAGCACGAGCTCCTACGAGCAGTACTTC.

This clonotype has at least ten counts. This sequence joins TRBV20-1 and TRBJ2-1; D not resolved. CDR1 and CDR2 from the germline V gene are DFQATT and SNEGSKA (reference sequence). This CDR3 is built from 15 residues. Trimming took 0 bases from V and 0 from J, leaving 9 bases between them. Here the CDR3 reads CSAREQTSSYNEQFF. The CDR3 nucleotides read TGCAGTGCTAGAGAGCAGACGAGCTCCTACAATGAGCAGTTCTTC.

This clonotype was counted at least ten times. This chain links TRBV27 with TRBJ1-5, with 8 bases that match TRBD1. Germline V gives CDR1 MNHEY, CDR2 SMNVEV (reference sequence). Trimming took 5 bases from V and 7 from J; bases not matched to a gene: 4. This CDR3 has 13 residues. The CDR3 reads CASSGQGRQPQHF. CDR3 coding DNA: TGTGCCAGCAGTGGACAGGGCCGCCAGCCCCAGCATTTT.

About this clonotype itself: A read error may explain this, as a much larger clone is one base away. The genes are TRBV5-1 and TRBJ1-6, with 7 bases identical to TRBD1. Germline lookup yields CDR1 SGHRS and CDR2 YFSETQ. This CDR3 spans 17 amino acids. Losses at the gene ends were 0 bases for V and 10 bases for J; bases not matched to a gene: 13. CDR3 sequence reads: CASSLGPGTAAGSPLHF. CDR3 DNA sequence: TGCGCCAGCAGCTTGGGGCCTGGGACAGCCGCGGGCTCACCCCTCCACTTT.

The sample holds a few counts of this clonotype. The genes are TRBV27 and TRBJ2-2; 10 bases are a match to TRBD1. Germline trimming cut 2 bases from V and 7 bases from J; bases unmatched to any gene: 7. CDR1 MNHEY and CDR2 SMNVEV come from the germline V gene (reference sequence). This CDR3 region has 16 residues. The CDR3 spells CASSLMGTGVVGELFF. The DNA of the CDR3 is TGTGCCAGCAGTTTAATGGGGACAGGGGTAGTCGGGGAGCTGTTTTTT.

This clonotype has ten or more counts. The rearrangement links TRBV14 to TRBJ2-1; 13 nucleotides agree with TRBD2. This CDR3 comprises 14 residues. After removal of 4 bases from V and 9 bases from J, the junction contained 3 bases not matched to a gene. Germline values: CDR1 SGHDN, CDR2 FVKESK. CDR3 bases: TGTGCCAGCAGCCCGAGACTAGCGGGAGGTGAGCAGTTCTTC. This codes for CASSPRLAGGEQFF.

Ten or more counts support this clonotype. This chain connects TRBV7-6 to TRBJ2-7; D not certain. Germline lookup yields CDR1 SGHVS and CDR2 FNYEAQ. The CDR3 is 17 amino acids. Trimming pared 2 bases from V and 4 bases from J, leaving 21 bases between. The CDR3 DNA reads TGTGCCAGCAGCTTACGTCTTCCCGGCCACGACTTGTACGAGCAGTACTTC. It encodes CASSLRLPGHDLYEQYF.

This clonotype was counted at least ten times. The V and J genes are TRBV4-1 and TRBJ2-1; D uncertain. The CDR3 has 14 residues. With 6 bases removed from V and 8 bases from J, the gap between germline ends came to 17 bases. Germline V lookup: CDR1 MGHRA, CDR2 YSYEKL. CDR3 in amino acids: CASSSPPEIYEQFF. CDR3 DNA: TGCGCCAGCAGTTCCCCACCGGAGATCTATGAGCAGTTCTTC.